These 32 T cell receptor beta chains were sequenced from one sample in a study of monozygotic twins with inflammatory bowel disease (dated by TCRdb to the late 2010s). The library was built by means of 5' RACE. This sample was sequenced with an Illumina HiSeq 2500. TCRdb reprocessed the reads, and each CDR3 protein sequence is entered once, without DNA. In this sample's table one finds 210,000 or so distinct CDR3 sequences. The ten largest clonotypes hold roughly 8% of the sample. Input material: blood. The source is a human donor with ulcerative colitis or Crohn's disease, or a healthy co-twin of an affected twin (not recorded which).

The rearrangement joins TRBV12-3 or TRBV12-4 to TRBJ2-7; the D gene TCRdb calls, TRBD1, cannot be checked with no DNA. The CDR3 spans 12 residues. This chain's CDR3 is CASRDPGGEQYF.

The rearrangement joins TRBV6-6 to TRBJ2-1; TCRdb's assignment of TRBD1 cannot be checked, as there is no DNA. Looked up from germline, CDR1 is MNHNY and CDR2 is SVGAGI (reference sequence). The CDR3 has 12 amino acids. Here the CDR3 reads CASSPNRDPQFF.

The chain has TRBV5-1 and TRBJ1-5. CDR3 length equals 15 residues. Germline CDR1 reads SGHRS; CDR2 reads YFSETQ. CDR3 sequence: CASSLAGQKEQPQHF.

The J gene is TRBJ2-1, the V gene TRBV7-3; with no DNA, the TCRdb D assignment of TRBD1 cannot be verified. This CDR3 contains 13 residues. CDR1 is SGHTA and CDR2 is FQGTGA in the germline V gene. Here the CDR3 reads CASSFDRANEQFF.

This rearrangement joins TRBV6-1 to TRBJ1-1; TCRdb outputs TRBD1, but without DNA this stays unchecked. The germline CDR1 and CDR2 sequences are MNHNS and SASEGT. The CDR3 has 21 amino acids. CDR3 in amino acids: CASSEQGAAIYPKPMNTEAFF.

The chain has TRBV12-3 or TRBV12-4 and TRBJ1-6. This CDR3 spans 13 amino acids. CDR3 region: CASSSGSGSPLHF.

The rearrangement joins TRBV7-9 to TRBJ1-6; the D call from TCRdb, TRBD1, cannot be confirmed without DNA. CDR1 and CDR2 (germline): SEHNR, FQNEAQ (reference sequence). CDR3 length: 12 residues. This CDR3 reads CASRSGDSPLHF. The variable domain in full, with the rest retrieved from reference TRBV7-9 and TRBJ1-6, is DTGVSQNPRHKITKRGQNVTFRCDPISEHNRLYWYRQTLGQGPEFLTYFQNEAQLEKSRLLSDRFSAERPKGSFSTLEIQRTEQGDSAMYLCASRSGDSPLHFGNGTRLTVT.

The V gene is TRBV10-3, the J gene TRBJ2-3; checking the TCRdb D call of TRBD1 is not possible without DNA. Germline-derived CDR1 and CDR2 are ENHRY and SYGVKD. The CDR3 loop spans 13 amino acids. Here the CDR3 reads CAITGQPTDTQYF.

The rearrangement uses TRBV29-1 and TRBJ2-2; TCRdb gives TRBD1 as the D gene, but with no DNA this cannot be confirmed. The CDR3 length is 15 residues. The germline V gene encodes CDR1 SQVTM and CDR2 ANQGSEA. The CDR3 is CSAIVTGANTGELFF.

The V and J genes are TRBV4-3 and TRBJ1-2. CDR3 length: 13 amino acids. Germline-derived CDR1 and CDR2 are LGHNA and YSLEER. CDR3 in amino acids: CVSSQDETHRYTF.

J is TRBJ1-2 and V is TRBV5-1; as DNA is missing, the TRBD1 call by TCRdb cannot be tested. There are 15 residues in the CDR3. The germline V gene encodes CDR1 SGHRS and CDR2 YFSETQ. This CDR3 reads CASSPRSDRASGYTF.

The chain employs TRBV7-3 and TRBJ2-6; TCRdb lists TRBD2, though no DNA is available to test this call. The CDR3 is 15 residues long. CDR1 SGHTA and CDR2 FQGTGA come from the germline V gene. The CDR3 is CASSRAGTGANVLTF.

The V gene is TRBV7-9, the J gene TRBJ2-7; TCRdb gives TRBD1 as the D gene, but with no DNA this cannot be confirmed. Germline CDR1 SEHNR, CDR2 FQNEAQ (reference sequence). This CDR3 comprises 17 residues. The CDR3 sequence: CASSLTLWTDGGYEQYF.

The rearrangement uses TRBV7-8 and TRBJ2-3; TCRdb's D call, TRBD2, is unchecked because there is no DNA. The length of the CDR3 is 16 residues. The germline CDR1 and CDR2 sequences are SGHVS and FQNEAQ. This chain's CDR3 is CASSFEATGATDTQYF.

The genes are TRBV7-8 and TRBJ2-7; without DNA, the TCRdb call of TRBD1 cannot be checked. The CDR3 consists of 13 residues. The germline V gene has CDR1 SGHVS and CDR2 FQNEAQ. The CDR3 is CASSSPLIYEQYF.

J is TRBJ2-1 and V is TRBV4-1. Germline-derived CDR1 and CDR2 are MGHRA and YSYEKL. The CDR3 has 13 residues. The CDR3 region is CASSQGLDHEQFF.

The CDR3 loop reads CASSQGQGKAFF. The chain links TRBV3-1 to TRBJ1-1; there is no DNA to check the TCRdb D call of TRBD1. Germline CDR1 LGHDT, CDR2 YNNKEL (reference sequence). The CDR3 has 12 residues. Full variable domain (missing parts from reference TRBV3-1 and TRBJ1-1): DTAVSQTPKYLVTQMGNDKSIKCEQNLGHDTMYWYKQDSKKFLKIMFSYNNKELIINETVPNRFSPKSPDKAHLNLHINSLELGDSAVYFCASSQGQGKAFFGQGTRLTVV.

CDR3 loop: CATNRYSEGNQPQHF. The gene calls are TRBV5-4 and TRBJ1-5; no DNA is available, so the TRBD1 call from TCRdb remains unchecked. The CDR3 sequence is 15 residues long. Per the germline V gene, CDR1 is SGHNT and CDR2 is YYREEE (reference sequence). The full variable domain, its missing parts supplied by reference TRBV5-4 and TRBJ1-5, is ETGVTQSPTHLIKTRGQQVTLRCSSQSGHNTVSWYQQALGQGPQFIFQYYREEENGRGNFPPRFSGLQFPNYSSELNVNALELDDSALYLCATNRYSEGNQPQHFGDGTRLSIL.

The chain links TRBV20-1 to TRBJ2-7. There are 12 residues in the CDR3. Germline V gene data show CDR1 as DFQATT and CDR2 as SNEGSKA (reference sequence). CDR3 in amino acids: CSARGDLHEQYF.

The chain joins TRBV5-1 to TRBJ2-3; TCRdb returns TRBD2, unconfirmable since there is no DNA. The CDR3 contains 14 residues. The V gene's germline CDR1 is SGHRS and CDR2 YFSETQ. This chain's CDR3 is CASSWSGRTDTQYF. Complete variable domain (other parts from reference TRBV5-1 and TRBJ2-3): KAGVTQTPRYLIKTRGQQVTLSCSPISGHRSVSWYQQTPGQGLQFLFEYFSETQRNKGNFPGRFSGRQFSNSRSEMNVSTLELGDSALYLCASSWSGRTDTQYFGPGTRLTVL.

This chain uses TRBV6-6 with TRBJ1-4; lacking DNA, the TRBD1 call made by TCRdb goes unchecked. CDR3 length equals 14 residues. Germline values: CDR1 MNHNY, CDR2 SVGAGI (reference sequence). CDR3 sequence reads: CASSYSQGIEKLFF.

The rearrangement links TRBV6-4 to TRBJ2-1; absent DNA, TCRdb's TRBD2 call cannot be checked. Looked up from germline, CDR1 is MRHNA and CDR2 is SNTAGT. This CDR3 comprises 16 residues. CDR3 sequence reads: CASSDSSSGGPGEQFF.

Here the CDR3 reads CASSPQGGNYNEQFF. V is TRBV5-1 and J is TRBJ2-1; the TCRdb D gene call, TRBD1, has no DNA to confirm it. This CDR3 has 15 residues. The germline V gene has CDR1 SGHRS and CDR2 YFSETQ.

The chain combines TRBV10-3 with TRBJ2-2; TCRdb's assignment of TRBD1 cannot be checked, as there is no DNA. Germline V gene sequence: CDR1 ENHRY, CDR2 SYGVKD. The CDR3 spans 14 residues. This CDR3 is CAIRAGANTGELFF.

This chain links TRBV6-1 with TRBJ1-4; absent DNA, TCRdb's TRBD1 call cannot be checked. Germline-derived CDR1 and CDR2 are MNHNS and SASEGT. This CDR3 has 16 amino acids. The CDR3 reads CASSEARGSRPEKLFF.

The rearrangement uses TRBV7-2 and TRBJ1-1; TCRdb reports TRBD1, a call that lacks DNA to check it against. Germline V lookup: CDR1 SGHTA, CDR2 FQGNSA. This CDR3 has 14 amino acids. The CDR3 loop is CASSPLDSNTEAFF.

The V and J genes are TRBV7-9 and TRBJ1-6; no DNA is available, so the TRBD1 call from TCRdb remains unchecked. Germline loops: CDR1 SEHNR, CDR2 FQNEAQ (reference sequence). The CDR3 loop spans 14 amino acids. CDR3: CASSSQGRDSPLHF. The complete variable domain, with remaining parts taken from reference TRBV7-9 and TRBJ1-6, reads DTGVSQNPRHKITKRGQNVTFRCDPISEHNRLYWYRQTLGQGPEFLTYFQNEAQLEKSRLLSDRFSAERPKGSFSTLEIQRTEQGDSAMYLCASSSQGRDSPLHFGNGTRLTVT.

The chain is built from TRBV11-2 and TRBJ2-7; checking the TCRdb D call of TRBD2 is not possible without DNA. Per the germline V gene, CDR1 is SGHAT and CDR2 is FQNNGV. The CDR3 sequence is 15 residues long. The CDR3 region is CASSGGLAASYEQYF.

This sequence joins TRBV12-3 or TRBV12-4 and TRBJ2-7; there is no DNA to check the TCRdb D call of TRBD1. The CDR3 totals 14 residues. The chain's CDR3 is CASSSQGATYEQYF.

V usage is TRBV29-1 and J usage is TRBJ2-2; TCRdb's D gene call, TRBD1, goes unchecked for lack of DNA. CDR3 length: 16 amino acids. CDR1 and CDR2 from the germline V gene are SQVTM and ANQGSEA. CDR3 in amino acids: CSVEDESTGDTGELFF.

The chain is built from TRBV5-1 and TRBJ2-7; the D call of TRBD1 rests on TCRdb alone, since no DNA is present to check it. From germline, CDR1 is SGHRS and CDR2 YFSETQ. CDR3 length: 14 residues. The CDR3 loop is CASSLDWARREQYF.

The V gene is TRBV20-1, the J gene TRBJ1-6; TCRdb indicates TRBD1, and absent DNA this call remains unverified. CDR1 is DFQATT and CDR2 is SNEGSKA in the germline V gene (reference sequence). This CDR3 has 16 residues. This CDR3 is CSARDTQTGFTSPLHF.